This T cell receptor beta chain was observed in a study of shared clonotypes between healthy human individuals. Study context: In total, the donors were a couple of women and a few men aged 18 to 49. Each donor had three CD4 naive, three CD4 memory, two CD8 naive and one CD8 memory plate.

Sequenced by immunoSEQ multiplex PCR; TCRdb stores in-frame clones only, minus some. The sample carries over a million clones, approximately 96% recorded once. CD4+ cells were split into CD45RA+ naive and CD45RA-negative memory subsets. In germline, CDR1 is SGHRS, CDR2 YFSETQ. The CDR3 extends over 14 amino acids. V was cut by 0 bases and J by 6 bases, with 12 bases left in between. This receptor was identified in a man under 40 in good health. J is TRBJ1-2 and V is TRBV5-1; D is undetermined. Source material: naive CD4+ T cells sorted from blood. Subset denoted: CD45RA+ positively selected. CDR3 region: CASSLEWSDNGYTF. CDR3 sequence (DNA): TGCGCCAGCAGCTTGGAATGGTCAGACAATGGCTACACCTTC.